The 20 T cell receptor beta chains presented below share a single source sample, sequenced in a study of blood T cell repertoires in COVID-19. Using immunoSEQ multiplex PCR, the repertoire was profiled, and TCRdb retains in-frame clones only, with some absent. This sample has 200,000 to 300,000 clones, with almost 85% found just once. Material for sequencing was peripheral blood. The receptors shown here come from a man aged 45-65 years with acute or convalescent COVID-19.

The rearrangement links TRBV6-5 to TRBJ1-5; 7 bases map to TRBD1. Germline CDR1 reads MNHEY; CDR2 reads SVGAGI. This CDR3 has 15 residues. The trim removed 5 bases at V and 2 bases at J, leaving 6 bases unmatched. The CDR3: CASSPRQGGNQPQHF. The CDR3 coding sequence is TGTGCCAGCAGTCCCAGACAGGGTGGCAATCAGCCCCAGCATTTT.

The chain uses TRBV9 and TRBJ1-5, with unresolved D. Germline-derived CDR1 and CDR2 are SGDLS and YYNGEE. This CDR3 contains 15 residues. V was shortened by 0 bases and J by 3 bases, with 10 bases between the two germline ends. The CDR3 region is CASSVESQINQPQHF. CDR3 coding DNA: TGTGCCAGCAGCGTAGAGTCACAGATCAATCAGCCCCAGCATTTT.

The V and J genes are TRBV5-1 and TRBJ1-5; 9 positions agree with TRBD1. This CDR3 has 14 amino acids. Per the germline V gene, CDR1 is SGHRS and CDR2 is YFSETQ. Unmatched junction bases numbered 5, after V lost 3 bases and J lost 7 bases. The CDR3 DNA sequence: TGCGCCAGCAGCTCGGGACAGGGTCAACAGCCCCAGCATTTT. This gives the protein CASSSGQGQQPQHF. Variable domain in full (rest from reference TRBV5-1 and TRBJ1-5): KAGVTQTPRYLIKTRGQQVTLSCSPISGHRSVSWYQQTPGQGLQFLFEYFSETQRNKGNFPGRFSGRQFSNSRSEMNVSTLELGDSALYLCASSSGQGQQPQHFGDGTRLSIL.

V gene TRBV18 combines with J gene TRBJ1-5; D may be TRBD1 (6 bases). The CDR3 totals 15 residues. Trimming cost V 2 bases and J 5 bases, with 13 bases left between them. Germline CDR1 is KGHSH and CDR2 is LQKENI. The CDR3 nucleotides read TGTGCCAGCTCACCAACTGGGGGGGGCGATCAGCCCCAGCATTTT. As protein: CASSPTGGGDQPQHF.

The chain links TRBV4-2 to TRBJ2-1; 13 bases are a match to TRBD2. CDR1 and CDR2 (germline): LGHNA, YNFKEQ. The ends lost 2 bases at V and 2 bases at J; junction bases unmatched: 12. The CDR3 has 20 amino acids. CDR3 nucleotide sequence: TGTGCCAGCAGCCAACGAGGTCCGGGACTAGCGGGAACTCCCTACAATGAGCAGTTCTTC. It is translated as CASSQRGPGLAGTPYNEQFF.

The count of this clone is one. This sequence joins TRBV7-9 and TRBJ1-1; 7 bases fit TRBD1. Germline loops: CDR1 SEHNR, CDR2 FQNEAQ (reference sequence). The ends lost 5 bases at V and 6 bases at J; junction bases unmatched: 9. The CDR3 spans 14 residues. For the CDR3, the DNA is TGTGCCAGCAGCACCGGGACAGCCGTCGCTGAAGCTTTCTTT. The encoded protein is CASSTGTAVAEAFF.

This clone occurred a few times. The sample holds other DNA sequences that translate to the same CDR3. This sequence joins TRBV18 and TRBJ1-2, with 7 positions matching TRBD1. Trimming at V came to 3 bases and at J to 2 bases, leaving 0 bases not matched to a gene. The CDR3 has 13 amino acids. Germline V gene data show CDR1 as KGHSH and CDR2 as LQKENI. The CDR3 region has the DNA TGTGCCAGCTCACCGGACAGGAACTATGGCTACACCTTC. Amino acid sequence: CASSPDRNYGYTF.

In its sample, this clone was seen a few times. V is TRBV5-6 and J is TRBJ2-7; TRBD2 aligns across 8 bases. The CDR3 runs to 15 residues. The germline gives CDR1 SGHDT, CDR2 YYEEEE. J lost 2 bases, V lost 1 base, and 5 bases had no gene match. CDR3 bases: TGTGCCAGCAGCTTGCGAGCGGGAGCCCCCTACGAGCAGTACTTC. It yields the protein CASSLRAGAPYEQYF. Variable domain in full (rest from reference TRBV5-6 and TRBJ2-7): DAGVTQSPTHLIKTRGQQVTLRCSPKSGHDTVSWYQQALGQGPQFIFQYYEEEERQRGNFPDRFSGHQFPNYSSELNVNALLLGDSALYLCASSLRAGAPYEQYFGPGTRLTVT.

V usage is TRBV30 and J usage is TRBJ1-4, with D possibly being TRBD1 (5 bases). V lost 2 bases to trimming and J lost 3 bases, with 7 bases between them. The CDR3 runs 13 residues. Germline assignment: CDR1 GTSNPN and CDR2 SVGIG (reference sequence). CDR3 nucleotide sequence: TGTGCCTGGAGTTTACAGGCTAATGAAAAACTGTTTTTT. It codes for CAWSLQANEKLFF.

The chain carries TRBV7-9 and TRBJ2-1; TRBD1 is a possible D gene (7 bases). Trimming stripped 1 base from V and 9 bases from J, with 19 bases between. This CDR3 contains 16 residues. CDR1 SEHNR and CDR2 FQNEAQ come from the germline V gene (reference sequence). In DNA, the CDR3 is TGTGCCAGCAGCTTAGTCGGGCAGGGGGGCTTTGGTGAGCAGTTCTTC. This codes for CASSLVGQGGFGEQFF.

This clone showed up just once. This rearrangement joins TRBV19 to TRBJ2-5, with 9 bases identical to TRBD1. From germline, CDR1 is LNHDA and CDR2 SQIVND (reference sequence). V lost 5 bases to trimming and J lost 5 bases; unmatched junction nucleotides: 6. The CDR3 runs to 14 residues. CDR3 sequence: CASSLRDRVETQYF. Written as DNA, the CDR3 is TGTGCCAGTAGTCTCCGGGACAGGGTCGAGACCCAGTACTTC.

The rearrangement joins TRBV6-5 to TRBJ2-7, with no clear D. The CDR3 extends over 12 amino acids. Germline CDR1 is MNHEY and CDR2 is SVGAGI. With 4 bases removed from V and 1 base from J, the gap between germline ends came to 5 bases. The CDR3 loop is CASSLQSYEQYF. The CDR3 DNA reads TGTGCCAGCAGTTTACAGTCCTACGAGCAGTACTTC.

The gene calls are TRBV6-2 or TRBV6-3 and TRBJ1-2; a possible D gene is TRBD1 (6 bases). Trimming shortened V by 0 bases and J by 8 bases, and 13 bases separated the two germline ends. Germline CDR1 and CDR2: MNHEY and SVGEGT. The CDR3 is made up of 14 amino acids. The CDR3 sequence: CASSYSGQLQGYTF. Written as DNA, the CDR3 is TGTGCCAGCAGTTACTCGGGACAATTGCAAGGCTACACCTTC.

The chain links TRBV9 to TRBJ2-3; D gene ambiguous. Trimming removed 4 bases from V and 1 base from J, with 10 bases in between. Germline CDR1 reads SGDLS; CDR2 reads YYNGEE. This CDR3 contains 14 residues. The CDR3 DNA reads TGTGCCAGCAGCTCCGGTCTGGGCACAGATACGCAGTATTTT. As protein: CASSSGLGTDTQYF.

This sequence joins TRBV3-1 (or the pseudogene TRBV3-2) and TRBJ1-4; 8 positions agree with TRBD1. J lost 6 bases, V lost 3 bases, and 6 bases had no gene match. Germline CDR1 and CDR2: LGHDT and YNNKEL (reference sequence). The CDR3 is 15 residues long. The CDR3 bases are TGTGCCAGCAGCCAGGGGACAGGAGCCCATGAAAAACTGTTTTTT. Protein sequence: CASSQGTGAHEKLFF.

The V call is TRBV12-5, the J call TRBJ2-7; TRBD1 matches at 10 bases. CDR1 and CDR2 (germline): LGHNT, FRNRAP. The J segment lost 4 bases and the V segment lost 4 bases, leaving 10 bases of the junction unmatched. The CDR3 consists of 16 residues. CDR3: CASGWTPGQGLYEQYF. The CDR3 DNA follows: TGTGCTAGTGGTTGGACTCCGGGACAGGGGTTATACGAGCAGTACTTC.

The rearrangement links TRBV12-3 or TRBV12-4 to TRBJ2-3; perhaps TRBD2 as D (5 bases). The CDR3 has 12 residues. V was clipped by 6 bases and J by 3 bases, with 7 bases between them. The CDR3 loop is CASRGGTDTQYF. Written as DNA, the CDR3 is TGTGCCAGCAGAGGAGGTACAGATACGCAGTATTTT.

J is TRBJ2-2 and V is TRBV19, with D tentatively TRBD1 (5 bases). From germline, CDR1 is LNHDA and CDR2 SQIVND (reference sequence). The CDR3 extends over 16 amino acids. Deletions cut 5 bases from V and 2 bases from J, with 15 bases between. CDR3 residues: CASSPPAGPNTGELFF. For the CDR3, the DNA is TGTGCCAGTAGTCCCCCGGCAGGGCCTAACACCGGGGAGCTGTTTTTT.

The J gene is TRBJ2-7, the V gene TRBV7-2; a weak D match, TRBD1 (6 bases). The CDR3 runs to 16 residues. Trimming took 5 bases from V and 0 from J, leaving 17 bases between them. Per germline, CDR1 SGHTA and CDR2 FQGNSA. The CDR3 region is CASSHGGQFSSYEQYF. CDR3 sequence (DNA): TGTGCCAGCAGCCATGGTGGACAGTTTAGCTCCTACGAGCAGTACTTC. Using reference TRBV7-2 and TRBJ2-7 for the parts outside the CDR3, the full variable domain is GAGVSQSPSNKVTEKGKDVELRCDPISGHTALYWYRQSLGQGLEFLIYFQGNSAPDKSGLPSDRFSAERTGGSVSTLTIQRTQQEDSAVYLCASSHGGQFSSYEQYFGPGTRLTVT.

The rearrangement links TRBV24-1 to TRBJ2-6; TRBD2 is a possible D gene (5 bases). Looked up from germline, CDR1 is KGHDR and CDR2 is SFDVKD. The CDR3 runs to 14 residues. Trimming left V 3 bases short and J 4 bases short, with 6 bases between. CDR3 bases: TGTGCCACCAGTGATCCGGGGGGGGCCAACGTCCTGACTTTC. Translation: CATSDPGGANVLTF.